These 18 T cell receptor beta chains originate from one sample sequenced in a study of identical twins (dated by TCRdb to the mid-2010s). The library was generated by 5' RACE. Sequenced using an Illumina HiSeq 2000. TCRdb trimmed public reads at Q25 via fastp, called clones via MiXCR and kept in-frame beta chains. When rows share a CDR3 protein, they turn into one entry using the most common DNA and genes. The sample yields 1,800,000 or so distinct CDR3 sequences; less than 40% were counted once. The ten largest clones capture roughly 0.3% of the sample. The sequencing sample was made of cord blood. These receptors originate from a newborn girl in good health.

The CDR3 region is CASTGGRGDTQYF. Written as DNA, the CDR3 is TGTGCCAGTACTGGCGGGAGGGGAGATACGCAGTATTTT. The gene calls are TRBV19 and TRBJ2-3; TRBD2 matches at 9 bases. CDR1 is LNHDA, CDR2 SQIVND, per germline (reference sequence). V shed 7 bases and J 5 bases; nucleotides not matched to a gene: 4. The CDR3 has 13 amino acids.

This chain connects TRBV6-1 to TRBJ2-7; 8 bases map to TRBD1. The CDR3 loop spans 14 amino acids. J was trimmed by 2 bases and V by 3 bases; bases with no gene match: 3. From germline, CDR1 is MNHNS and CDR2 SASEGT. The CDR3 spells CASSEDRETYEQYF. The CDR3 DNA sequence: TGTGCCAGCAGTGAGGACAGGGAGACCTACGAGCAGTACTTC.

CDR3 DNA: TGCAGTGCTAGAGATCCCGCCACGGTTGTATACAATGAGCAGTTCTTC. Encoded protein: CSARDPATVVYNEQFF. This chain connects TRBV20-1 to TRBJ2-1; D is unclear. This CDR3 has 16 residues. Trimming took off 0 bases at V and 4 bases at J, with 16 bases between the two ends. Germline V gene sequence: CDR1 DFQATT, CDR2 SNEGSKA (reference sequence).

This chain joins TRBV10-3 and TRBJ2-3, with D possibly matching TRBD2 (6 bases). This CDR3 spans 12 amino acids. Germline loops: CDR1 ENHRY, CDR2 SYGVKD. DNA for the CDR3: TGTGCTGTAGCGGATGGCACAGATACGCAGTATTTT. Protein: CAVADGTDTQYF.

The chain joins TRBV25-1 to TRBJ1-2; D gene uncertain. CDR1 and CDR2 (germline): MGHDK, SYGVNS. The CDR3 consists of 13 residues. V lost 6 bases to trimming and J lost 4 bases, with 12 bases between them. CDR3 bases: TGTGCCAGCAGACCCCAGGAAGGCTATGGCTACACCTTC. It codes for CASRPQEGYGYTF.

V gene TRBV11-2 combines with J gene TRBJ2-3; tentatively, D is TRBD2 (5 bases). Trimming took 0 bases from V and 1 from J, leaving 11 bases between them. The CDR3 contains 16 residues. CDR1 and CDR2 (germline): SGHAT, FQNNGV. The CDR3 protein is CASSLESSGRTDTQYF. CDR3 DNA sequence: TGTGCCAGCAGCTTAGAGTCCAGCGGACGCACAGATACGCAGTATTTT.

The chain couples TRBV4-2 to TRBJ2-7, with 11 bases fitting TRBD2. V shed 3 bases, J shed 1 base, and the junction held 5 bases outside the gene matches. In germline, CDR1 is LGHNA, CDR2 YNFKEQ. The CDR3 runs 16 residues. DNA of the CDR3: TGTGCCAGCAGCCAGTTGCTAGCGGGGGGATCCTACGAGCAGTACTTC. Residues: CASSQLLAGGSYEQYF.

Of note for this clonotype: The junction departs from germline at one end; a sequencing error may be responsible. This rearrangement joins TRBV7-2 to TRBJ2-1; TRBD2 is a possible D gene (6 bases). CDR3 length: 15 amino acids. Germline values: CDR1 SGHTA, CDR2 FQGNSA. The CDR3 coding sequence is TGTGCCAGCTGCTTAGGGAGGCGCTCCTACAATGAGCAGTTCTTC. This gives the protein CASCLGRRSYNEQFF.

This clonotype was counted only a few times. The chain is built from TRBV15 and TRBJ1-5; 8 positions match TRBD1. Unmatched junction bases numbered 5, after V lost 1 base and J lost 6 bases. The length of the CDR3 is 15 residues. Looked up from germline, CDR1 is LNHNV and CDR2 is YYDKDF (reference sequence). The CDR3 is CATSRGQGLLQPQHF. The DNA for the CDR3 is TGTGCCACCAGCAGAGGACAGGGGCTTCTTCAGCCCCAGCATTTT. The full variable domain, completed using reference TRBV15 and TRBJ1-5, is DAMVIQNPRYQVTQFGKPVTLSCSQTLNHNVMYWYQQKSSQAPKLLFHYYDKDFNNEADTPDNFQSRRPNTSFCFLDIRSPGLGDTAMYLCATSRGQGLLQPQHFGDGTRLSIL.

This chain joins TRBV27 and TRBJ2-3; D unresolved. CDR1 is MNHEY and CDR2 is SMNVEV in the germline V gene (reference sequence). V lost 6 bases and J 0 bases, leaving 16 bases between the germline ends. There are 16 residues in the CDR3. The CDR3 is CASRELSRHSTDTQYF. The CDR3, as DNA: TGTGCCAGCAGGGAACTTTCGCGGCACAGCACAGATACGCAGTATTTT.

The rearrangement joins TRBV6-1 to TRBJ1-1, with D possibly matching TRBD1 (5 bases). V lost 4 bases and J lost 4, with 13 bases in between. Germline CDR1 MNHNS, CDR2 SASEGT. The CDR3 consists of 14 residues. CDR3 nucleotides: TGTGCCAGCAGTGGTACAGTAAGGGGCACTGAAGCTTTCTTT. Amino acid sequence: CASSGTVRGTEAFF.

Written as DNA, the CDR3 is TGCGCCAGCAGCTTGCCTAGCGGGGACCCCTACGAGCAGTACTTC. Its protein product is CASSLPSGDPYEQYF. The chain couples TRBV5-1 to TRBJ2-7; TRBD2 matches 9 bases. J lost 2 bases, V lost 1 base, and 4 bases had no gene match. Germline V gene lookup returns CDR1 SGHRS and CDR2 YFSETQ. CDR3 length equals 15 residues.

V gene TRBV6-1 combines with J gene TRBJ2-3; perhaps TRBD2 as D (5 bases). The germline CDR1 and CDR2 sequences are MNHNS and SASEGT. Trimming removed 3 bases from V and 1 base from J, with 11 bases in between. The CDR3 consists of 15 residues. The CDR3 spells CASSESLARTDTQYF. CDR3 coding DNA: TGTGCCAGCAGTGAGAGCCTAGCCCGCACAGATACGCAGTATTTT.

This clonotype was observed a handful of times. The gene calls are TRBV7-9 and TRBJ1-2; D remains unclear. This CDR3 region has 14 residues. Germline V gene lookup returns CDR1 SEHNR and CDR2 FQNEAQ (reference sequence). V shed 2 bases and J shed 5 bases, with 12 bases lying between them. CDR3 DNA sequence: TGTGCCAGCAGCTTAATTAAGGGTCTTTATGGCTACACCTTC. This encodes CASSLIKGLYGYTF.

A note on this clonotype: No conserved phenylalanine or tryptophan is present at the end of the CDR3, so a read error is the likely explanation. The DNA for the CDR3 is TGTGCCAGCAGTTACGGAATAGCGGGGGGACAGACCAATGAGCAGTTCTTA. Amino acid sequence: CASSYGIAGGQTNEQFL. The rearrangement uses TRBV6-6 and TRBJ2-1; 10 nucleotides line up with TRBD2. The CDR3 loop spans 17 amino acids. Germline CDR1 MNHNY, CDR2 SVGAGI (reference sequence). V dropped 2 bases and J dropped 6; count of bases not matched to a gene: 10.

This chain joins TRBV12-3 or TRBV12-4 and TRBJ2-3; 11 nucleotides match TRBD2. The CDR3 extends over 16 amino acids. The V gene end was trimmed by 6 bases and the J gene end by 4 bases; junction bases not matched to a gene: 9. CDR3 DNA: TGTGCCAGCAGCTCCCGTAGCGGGAGGGGGTCAGATACGCAGTATTTT. This encodes CASSSRSGRGSDTQYF.

The sample holds a few counts of this clonotype. The J gene is TRBJ1-2, the V gene TRBV20-1; D unclear. Germline V gives CDR1 DFQATT, CDR2 SNEGSKA (reference sequence). With 2 bases removed from V and 0 bases from J, the gap between germline ends came to 13 bases. This CDR3 comprises 15 residues. CDR3 sequence (DNA): TGCAGTGCTAGATCACGACCGAGTCCTAACTATGGCTACACCTTC. Translating gives CSARSRPSPNYGYTF.

This clonotype was observed a single time. Being one base from a much bigger clone, this may be a read error. The J gene is TRBJ2-1, the V gene TRBV5-1; 10 bases are shared with TRBD1. Germline V gene sequence: CDR1 SGHRS, CDR2 YFSETQ. The CDR3 contains 13 residues. After removal of 6 bases from V and 6 bases from J, the junction contained 3 bases not matched to a gene. CDR3 residues: CASMTGGCNEQFF. The CDR3 bases are TGCGCCAGCATGACAGGGGGCTGCAATGAGCAGTTCTTC.